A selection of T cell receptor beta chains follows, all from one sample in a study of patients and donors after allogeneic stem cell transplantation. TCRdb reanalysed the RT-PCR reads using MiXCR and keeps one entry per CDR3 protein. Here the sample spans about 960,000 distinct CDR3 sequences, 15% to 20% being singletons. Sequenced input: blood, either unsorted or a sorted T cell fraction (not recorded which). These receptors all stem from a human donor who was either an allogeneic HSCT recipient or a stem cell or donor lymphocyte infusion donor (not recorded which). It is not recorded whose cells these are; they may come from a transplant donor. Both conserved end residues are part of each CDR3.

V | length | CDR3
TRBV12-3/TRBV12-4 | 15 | CASSFRDVVKSPLHF
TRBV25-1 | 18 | CASSEYGTTGVFPDTQYF
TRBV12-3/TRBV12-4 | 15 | CASSGLPESTDTQYF
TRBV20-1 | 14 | CSARWAGNTDTQYF
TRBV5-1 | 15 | CASSSQGRVPYEQYF
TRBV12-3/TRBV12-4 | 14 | CASSLTGGAREQFF
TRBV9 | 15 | CASSVLTDSRRGYTF
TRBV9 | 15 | CASSANSGGHEKLFF
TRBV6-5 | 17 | CASSHSIGTGVGGEQYF
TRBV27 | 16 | CASSQIGQFSLREQYF
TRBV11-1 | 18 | CASSSRTSGGSSSYEQYF
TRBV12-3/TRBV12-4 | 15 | CASSDPGGANYGYTF
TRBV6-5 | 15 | CASSYFGEDTGELFF
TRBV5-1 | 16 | CASSWTDAGWYNEQFF
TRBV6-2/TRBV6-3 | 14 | CASSYSQGQSIQYF
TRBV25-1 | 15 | CASTPDRGAGEKLFF
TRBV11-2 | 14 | CASSYGPSTQPQHF
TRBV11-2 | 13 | CASRRSSTDTQYF
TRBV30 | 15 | CAWSIFRGANFEQYF
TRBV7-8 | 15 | CASSLAGTATYEQYF
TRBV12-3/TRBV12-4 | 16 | CASNNGDGSSYNEQFF
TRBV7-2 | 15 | CASSSRQGSPNEQFF
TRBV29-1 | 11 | CTLGPNTEAFF
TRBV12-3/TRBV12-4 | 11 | CASRPCDTQYF
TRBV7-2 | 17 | CASSPDMWGGLGYEQYF
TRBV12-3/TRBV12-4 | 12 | CASSLVRTEAFF
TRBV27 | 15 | CASSLSSGYYYEQYF
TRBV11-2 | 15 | CASSLEGLLPNEQFF
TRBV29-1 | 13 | CSARQGATEKLFF
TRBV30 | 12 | CAWSVQGTEAFF
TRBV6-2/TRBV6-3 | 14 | CASSERGPTYVQYF
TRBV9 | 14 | CASSYGQGRGEQYF
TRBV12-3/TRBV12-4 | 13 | CASNDYRAGELFF
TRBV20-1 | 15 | CSARRRLAGGYEQYF
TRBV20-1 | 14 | CSTLSGTGAYEQYF
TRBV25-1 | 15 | CASSDGLAVYNEQFF
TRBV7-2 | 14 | CASSLETGTYEQYF
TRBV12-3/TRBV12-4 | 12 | CASSDRFYGYTF
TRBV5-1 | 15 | CASSLAQGGPYEQYF
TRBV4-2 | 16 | CASSQDLRQGNQPQHF
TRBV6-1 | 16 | CASSRAGAGDGDTQYF
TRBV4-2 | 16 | CASSQRRGRGSYGYTF
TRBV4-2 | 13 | CASSQESRDTQYF
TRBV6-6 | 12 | CASSAQAGELFF
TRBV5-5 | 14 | CASSGNRGNQPQHF
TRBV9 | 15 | CASSASVATNEKLFF
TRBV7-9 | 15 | CASSFSSEGDYEQYF
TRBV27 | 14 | CASSFGGQGPGYTF
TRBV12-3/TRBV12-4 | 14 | CASRPWGSTDTQYF
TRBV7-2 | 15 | CASSYPGLTYNEQFF
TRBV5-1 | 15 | CASSSRRQRGNEQFF